This TCR beta chain was sequenced in a study of shared clonotypes between healthy human individuals. Across the study: The cohort comprised a couple of women and a few men. Their ages spanned 18 to 49 years. Study-wide findings and caveats: Estimated richness values were generally larger in naive subsets than in memory subsets.

The assay was immunoSEQ multiplex PCR, and TCRdb's table has in-frame clones only and misses some. The sample consists of some 700,000 clones, 90% of them appearing once. This clone was counted once. Its antigen is still unknown. Trimming took 4 bases from V and 0 from J; bases not matched to a gene: 10. The CDR3 length is 18 residues. CDR1 LNHDA and CDR2 SQIVND come from the germline V gene (reference sequence). This sequence originates from a man aged 18 to 29 in good health. Some clones in this sample may be carry-over from other donors' samples. V and J are TRBV19 and TRBJ1-5, with 9 bases lining up with TRBD1. The sequenced material came from memory CD8+ T cells from PBMCs. Subset defined: CD45RO+ cells pooled with CCR7-negative TemRA cells. CDR3 in DNA: TGTGCCAGTAGTACAATCCTGGACAGGGGCCCTAGCAATCAGCCCCAGCATTTT. It translates to CASSTILDRGPSNQPQHF. The full variable domain, completed using reference TRBV19 and TRBJ1-5, is DGGITQSPKYLFRKEGQNVTLSCEQNLNHDAMYWYRQDPGQGLRLIYYSQIVNDFQKGDIAEGYSVSREKKESFPLTVTSAQKNPTAFYLCASSTILDRGPSNQPQHFGDGTRLSIL.